The 8 T cell receptor beta chains in this list originate from one sample, sequenced in a study of blood T cell repertoires in COVID-19. Generated by immunoSEQ multiplex PCR, the TCRdb table keeps only in-frame clones and is missing some. The sample records about 270,000 clones, about nine tenths being singletons. The sample consisted of PBMCs or T cells enriched from blood (not recorded which). All receptors come from a woman in her twenties or thirties with acute COVID-19.

V is TRBV29-1 and J is TRBJ2-1; D ambiguous. This CDR3 comprises 15 residues. The ends were cut back, 1 base at V and 0 bases at J, with 10 bases in the middle. Germline lookup yields CDR1 SQVTM and CDR2 ANQGSEA. The CDR3 region is CSVEVRPSSYNEQFF. The CDR3 DNA is TGCAGCGTTGAAGTGAGGCCGAGCTCCTACAATGAGCAGTTCTTC.

The chain employs TRBV28 and TRBJ2-7; TRBD1 is a possible D gene (6 bases). V was cut by 7 bases and J by 4 bases, with 23 bases left in between. Germline-derived CDR1 and CDR2 are MDHEN and SYDVKM. The CDR3 extends over 16 amino acids. The CDR3 nucleotides read TGTGCCAGCATCCCCGCCGGGACACCAATAATTTACGAGCAGTACTTC. This codes for CASIPAGTPIIYEQYF.

V gene TRBV29-1 combines with J gene TRBJ2-1; TRBD1 aligns across 8 bases. CDR3 size: 12 residues. Trimming at V came to 7 bases and at J to 4 bases, leaving 3 bases not matched to a gene. The germline V gene has CDR1 SQVTM and CDR2 ANQGSEA. DNA for the CDR3: TGCAGCGGGGACAGGAGTTACAATGAGCAGTTCTTC. Residues: CSGDRSYNEQFF.

The J gene is TRBJ2-7, the V gene TRBV13; D gene unclear. The V and J ends lost 2 bases and 2 bases respectively, with 13 bases between them. The CDR3 loop spans 15 amino acids. Per the germline V gene, CDR1 is PRHDT and CDR2 is FYEKMQ (reference sequence). The CDR3 region is CASSLITGTTYEQYF. The CDR3 nucleotides read TGTGCCAGCAGCTTAATTACGGGTACCACCTACGAGCAGTACTTC.

The V and J genes are TRBV19 and TRBJ1-5, with TRBD1 as a possible D gene (5 bases). This CDR3 has 13 amino acids. V was trimmed by 4 bases and J by 6 bases, leaving 10 bases between them. The V gene's germline CDR1 is LNHDA and CDR2 SQIVND (reference sequence). CDR3 sequence reads: CASSTTRAQPQHF. The CDR3 DNA follows: TGTGCCAGTAGTACTACCAGGGCTCAGCCCCAGCATTTT.

The count of this clone is one. This chain uses TRBV7-9 with TRBJ1-5, with D maybe TRBD1 (5 bases). In germline, CDR1 is SEHNR, CDR2 FQNEAQ (reference sequence). The V gene lost 5 bases and the J gene lost 6 bases, with 14 bases spanning the gap. The CDR3 is 14 residues long. The CDR3 sequence is CASSQVGASQPQHF. The DNA of the CDR3 is TGTGCCAGCAGCCAAGTTGGGGCTTCTCAGCCCCAGCATTTT.

The V call is TRBV6-2 or TRBV6-3, the J call TRBJ2-1; D gene unclear. The CDR3 covers 13 residues. Germline V lookup: CDR1 MNHEY, CDR2 SVGEGT. V was shortened by 0 bases and J by 7 bases, with 7 bases between the two germline ends. CDR3 loop: CASSYSSNNEQFF. The CDR3 DNA follows: TGTGCCAGCAGTTACTCTTCTAATAATGAGCAGTTCTTC.

The chain joins TRBV28 to TRBJ1-2; tentative D call: TRBD1 (6 bases). V lost 2 bases, J lost 9 bases, and 22 bases lay in between. The CDR3 consists of 16 residues. The V gene's germline CDR1 is MDHEN and CDR2 SYDVKM. CDR3 nucleotides: TGTGCCAGCAGTTTAATCCTTCCCAGGGGCCCGTTAAGCTACACCTTC. Translated, it gives CASSLILPRGPLSYTF.